The 25 T cell receptor beta chains presented below share a single source sample, sequenced in a study of beta chain features in type 1 diabetes. Broader study findings: Moderate yet significant TCRB CDR3 shortening was seen in Type 1 diabetes patients in all four CD4+ subsets.

Antigen specificity for these receptors is unknown. cDNA synthesis used the whole RNA isolate, giving expressed TCRB sequences. Sequenced by immunoSEQ multiplex PCR; TCRdb stores in-frame clones only, minus some. The table records about 150,000 clones, approximately 7.8% of them present only once. What was sequenced was central memory CD4+ T cells from blood. The origin of the receptors is a woman aged 40 to 50 with type 1 diabetes.

As DNA, the CDR3 is TGTGCCAGCAGCCGGCGGGCGGGGGTAGAGGGAAATGAGCAGTTCTTC. Translating it yields CASSRRAGVEGNEQFF. The chain joins TRBV7-9 to TRBJ2-1; 7 nucleotides line up with TRBD2. The germline V gene encodes CDR1 SEHNR and CDR2 FQNEAQ (reference sequence). With V trimmed by 5 bases and J by 7 bases, 14 bases remained unmatched. CDR3 size: 16 residues.

This clone turned up a few times. V is TRBV5-1 and J is TRBJ2-7, with D perhaps matching TRBD2 (5 bases). CDR1 is SGHRS and CDR2 is YFSETQ in the germline V gene. The length of the CDR3 is 15 residues. Trimming left V 0 bases short and J 6 bases short, with 16 bases between. CDR3 protein: CASSLDGVPQREQYF. The CDR3 DNA sequence: TGCGCCAGCAGCTTGGACGGGGTCCCCCAGCGCGAGCAGTACTTC.

In this sample, this clone turned up a few times. V and J are TRBV5-1 and TRBJ2-3; 10 bases align to TRBD2. This CDR3 region has 16 residues. J lost 4 bases, V lost 4 bases, and 9 bases had no gene match. The germline V gene has CDR1 SGHRS and CDR2 YFSETQ. CDR3 sequence: CASSVGLAVQSDTQYF. CDR3 DNA: TGCGCCAGCAGCGTCGGACTAGCGGTTCAGTCAGATACGCAGTATTTT. Full variable domain (remainder filled in from reference TRBV5-1 and TRBJ2-3): KAGVTQTPRYLIKTRGQQVTLSCSPISGHRSVSWYQQTPGQGLQFLFEYFSETQRNKGNFPGRFSGRQFSNSRSEMNVSTLELGDSALYLCASSVGLAVQSDTQYFGPGTRLTVL.

This sequence joins TRBV7-2 and TRBJ2-6; 9 nucleotides align to TRBD1. CDR3 length: 18 residues. Germline V gene data show CDR1 as SGHTA and CDR2 as FQGNSA. V lost 4 bases and J lost 2; bases outside the gene matches: 9. The CDR3: CASSWYPGQGAGANVLTF. The CDR3 DNA is TGTGCCAGCAGCTGGTACCCGGGACAGGGAGCTGGGGCCAACGTCCTGACTTTC. Using reference TRBV7-2 and TRBJ2-6 for the parts outside the CDR3, the full variable domain is GAGVSQSPSNKVTEKGKDVELRCDPISGHTALYWYRQSLGQGLEFLIYFQGNSAPDKSGLPSDRFSAERTGGSVSTLTIQRTQQEDSAVYLCASSWYPGQGAGANVLTFGAGSRLTVL.

This chain links TRBV4-3 with TRBJ2-1; 7 bases line up with TRBD2. J lost 7 bases, V lost 2 bases, and 8 bases had no gene match. The CDR3 totals 15 residues. Germline loops: CDR1 LGHNA, CDR2 YSLEER. The CDR3 DNA sequence: TGCGCCAGCAGCCAATTTAGGGGAGGGGCGAATGAGCAGTTCTTC. Its protein product is CASSQFRGGANEQFF.

In this sample, this clone turned up a few times. The chain recombines TRBV5-1 with TRBJ1-1; TRBD1 aligns across 7 bases. This CDR3 is 15 amino acids long. V dropped 7 bases and J dropped 1; count of bases not matched to a gene: 10. The V gene's germline CDR1 is SGHRS and CDR2 YFSETQ. This CDR3 is CASSRDSQANTEAFF. CDR3 nucleotides: TGCGCCAGCTCCCGGGACAGCCAAGCGAACACTGAAGCTTTCTTT.

This clone has more than one count but fewer than ten. J is TRBJ2-7 and V is TRBV30; 7 nucleotides agree with TRBD1. This CDR3 comprises 12 residues. Germline V gene lookup returns CDR1 GTSNPN and CDR2 SVGIG (reference sequence). The ends lost 6 bases at V and 6 bases at J; junction bases unmatched: 8. The DNA of the CDR3 is TGTGCCTGCACGGACAGGTGGAGCGAGCAGTACTTC. It encodes CACTDRWSEQYF.

This clone was picked up one time. The V and J genes are TRBV7-2 and TRBJ2-7; TRBD1 matches 10 bases. CDR3 length equals 15 residues. Per germline, CDR1 SGHTA and CDR2 FQGNSA. V shed 5 bases, J shed 2 bases, and the junction held 6 bases outside the gene matches. CDR3 amino acids: CASSSVGTGAYEQYF. CDR3 nucleotides: TGTGCCAGCAGCAGCGTCGGGACAGGGGCCTACGAGCAGTACTTC.

This chain links TRBV7-3 with TRBJ1-2; D gene ambiguous. The CDR3 covers 14 residues. With 0 bases removed from V and 10 bases from J, the gap between germline ends came to 15 bases. Germline V gene sequence: CDR1 SGHTA, CDR2 FQGTGA. For the CDR3, the DNA is TGTGCCAGCAGCTTAACAGCCGAAGTTCCCGACTACACCTTC. It translates to CASSLTAEVPDYTF.

With respect to this clone: Other DNA sequences of this sample code for an identical CDR3. The CDR3 loop is CASSESRETQYF. In DNA form, the CDR3 reads TGTGCCAGCAGTGAAAGCCGAGAGACCCAGTACTTC. This chain uses TRBV2 with TRBJ2-5; no definite D call. The CDR3 spans 12 residues. Deletions cut 2 bases from V and 4 bases from J, with 5 bases between. Per germline, CDR1 SNHLY and CDR2 FYNNEI. The full variable domain, in which reference TRBV2 and TRBJ2-5 provide the parts outside the CDR3, is EPEVTQTPSHQVTQMGQEVILRCVPISNHLYFYWYRQILGQKVEFLVSFYNNEISEKSEIFDDQFSVERPDGSNFTLKIRSTKLEDSAMYFCASSESRETQYFGPGTRLLVL.

This clone was observed a handful of times. Within the sample, other DNA sequences also encode this same CDR3. The rearrangement joins TRBV15 to TRBJ2-3, with D possibly being TRBD1 (5 bases). This CDR3 contains 16 residues. Germline V gene data show CDR1 as LNHNV and CDR2 as YYDKDF (reference sequence). The V gene lost 0 bases and the J gene lost 1 base, with 11 bases spanning the gap. CDR3 DNA sequence: TGTGCCACCAGCAGAGATAAAGGGGTGGGCACAGATACGCAGTATTTT. Amino acids: CATSRDKGVGTDTQYF.

The chain is built from TRBV7-2 and TRBJ2-7; TRBD1 aligns across 10 bases. Germline V gene lookup returns CDR1 SGHTA and CDR2 FQGNSA. The V segment lost 5 bases and the J segment 7 bases; nucleotides outside the gene matches: 11. The CDR3 spans 15 residues. The CDR3 DNA is TGTGCCAGCAGCCCCCGGGGACAGGGGATCGGGGAGCAGTACTTC. Its translation is CASSPRGQGIGEQYF.

This clone was picked up a small number of times. The V and J genes are TRBV5-6 and TRBJ2-7, with D uncertain. The V gene lost 1 base and the J gene lost 7 bases, with 6 bases spanning the gap. Germline assignment: CDR1 SGHDT and CDR2 YYEEEE. The CDR3 extends over 11 amino acids. CDR3 region: CASSLRREQYF. CDR3 DNA sequence: TGTGCCAGCAGCTTGCGGCGGGAGCAGTACTTC. The full variable domain, completed using reference TRBV5-6 and TRBJ2-7, is DAGVTQSPTHLIKTRGQQVTLRCSPKSGHDTVSWYQQALGQGPQFIFQYYEEEERQRGNFPDRFSGHQFPNYSSELNVNALLLGDSALYLCASSLRREQYFGPGTRLTVT.

The V call is TRBV9, the J call TRBJ1-1; D might be TRBD1 (6 bases). The CDR3 spans 16 residues. Germline-derived CDR1 and CDR2 are SGDLS and YYNGEE. Trimming left V 3 bases short and J 5 bases short, with 20 bases between. CDR3 in amino acids: CASSAETGPTSTEAFF. CDR3 sequence (DNA): TGTGCCAGCAGCGCAGAGACAGGTCCAACGTCTACTGAAGCTTTCTTT.

The chain uses TRBV29-1 and TRBJ2-7; tentatively, D is TRBD2 (5 bases). This CDR3 has 13 residues. The V gene's germline CDR1 is SQVTM and CDR2 ANQGSEA. Trimming pared 3 bases from V and 5 bases from J, leaving 14 bases between. The chain's CDR3 is CSVDEGVSHEQYF. The CDR3 nucleotides are TGCAGCGTTGATGAGGGTGTCAGTCACGAGCAGTACTTC.

J is TRBJ1-4 and V is TRBV7-9, with TRBD1 identical over 9 bases. The germline V gene encodes CDR1 SEHNR and CDR2 FQNEAQ (reference sequence). With 7 bases clipped from V and 0 bases from J, the junction kept 9 bases outside the gene matches. The CDR3 spans 17 residues. CDR3 protein: CASNKGQGSATNEKLFF. CDR3 in DNA: TGTGCCAGCAACAAGGGACAGGGTTCGGCAACTAATGAAAAACTGTTTTTT. Full variable domain (remainder filled in from reference TRBV7-9 and TRBJ1-4): DTGVSQNPRHKITKRGQNVTFRCDPISEHNRLYWYRQTLGQGPEFLTYFQNEAQLEKSRLLSDRFSAERPKGSFSTLEIQRTEQGDSAMYLCASNKGQGSATNEKLFFGSGTQLSVL.

This clone was seen a few times. The chain couples TRBV28 to TRBJ2-3, with TRBD1 as a possible D gene (5 bases). The CDR3 contains 15 residues. Per germline, CDR1 MDHEN and CDR2 SYDVKM. With 6 bases removed from V and 5 bases from J, the gap between germline ends came to 18 bases. The CDR3 sequence: CASSAYSWGQDTQYF. The CDR3 bases are TGTGCCAGCAGCGCTTACAGTTGGGGCCAAGATACGCAGTATTTT. Combining the CDR3 with reference TRBV28 and TRBJ2-3 gives the whole variable domain DVKVTQSSRYLVKRTGEKVFLECVQDMDHENMFWYRQDPGLGLRLIYFSYDVKMKEKGDIPEGYSVSREKKERFSLILESASTNQTSMYLCASSAYSWGQDTQYFGPGTRLTVL.

At least ten counts were recorded for this clone. The chain links TRBV4-3 to TRBJ1-2; unclear D gene. Germline V gene lookup returns CDR1 LGHNA and CDR2 YSLEER. This CDR3 region has 13 residues. Trimming cost V 4 bases and J 4 bases, with 10 bases left between them. CDR3 residues: CASSPGSGYGYTF. In nucleotides, the CDR3 is TGCGCCAGCAGCCCCGGGTCCGGCTATGGCTACACCTTC.

This clone has more than one count but fewer than ten. The chain combines TRBV11-3 with TRBJ2-7, with a possible D match to TRBD2 (6 bases). This CDR3 is built from 14 residues. Trimming pared 5 bases from V and 6 bases from J, leaving 17 bases between. Germline V gene sequence: CDR1 SGHNT, CDR2 YENEEA. The CDR3 region is CASSTGGVLGEQYF. The CDR3 bases are TGTGCCAGCAGCACCGGGGGAGTCTTGGGCGAGCAGTACTTC.

The chain is built from TRBV29-1 and TRBJ1-2; TRBD1 matches at 8 bases. The trim removed 6 bases at V and 3 bases at J, leaving 6 bases unmatched. Germline assignment: CDR1 SQVTM and CDR2 ANQGSEA. The CDR3 extends over 13 amino acids. This chain's CDR3 is CSVSQGVDYGYTF. In nucleotides, the CDR3 is TGCAGCGTATCACAGGGGGTTGACTATGGCTACACCTTC.

This clone was seen only a few times. V and J are TRBV7-8 and TRBJ1-2; 9 bases align to TRBD1. The V and J ends lost 4 bases and 4 bases, in that order; junction bases with no gene match: 16. The CDR3 has 18 amino acids. Germline V gene lookup returns CDR1 SGHVS and CDR2 FQNEAQ. CDR3 residues: CASSSLGWDRVKSYGYTF. The CDR3 nucleotides read TGTGCCAGCAGCTCCCTCGGATGGGACAGGGTTAAAAGCTATGGCTACACCTTC.

The CDR3 region has the DNA TGTGCCAGCAGTGGGAGCTCCAGTGGCACTCAGCCCCAGCATTTT. Amino acid sequence: CASSGSSSGTQPQHF. The gene calls are TRBV2 and TRBJ1-5; D is unresolved. This CDR3 region has 15 residues. CDR1 and CDR2 from the germline V gene are SNHLY and FYNNEI. Deletions cut 4 bases from V and 6 bases from J, with 16 bases between.

The gene calls are TRBV6-6 and TRBJ1-1; D is possibly TRBD1 (5 bases). Trimming took 8 bases from V and 3 from J, leaving 16 bases between them. The CDR3 totals 14 residues. In germline, CDR1 is MNHNY, CDR2 SVGAGI (reference sequence). The DNA of the CDR3 is TGTGCCAGCGCAAGGAACCCGGGGGACACTGAAGCTTTCTTT. Translated: CASARNPGDTEAFF.

This clone was counted only a few times. The chain combines TRBV18 with TRBJ2-7, with 7 bases aligning to TRBD1. After removal of 5 bases from V and 5 bases from J, the junction contained 9 bases not matched to a gene. The CDR3 extends over 14 amino acids. Germline-derived CDR1 and CDR2 are KGHSH and LQKENI. CDR3 amino acids: CASSTQDRADEQYF. The CDR3 coding sequence is TGTGCCAGCTCAACCCAAGACAGGGCTGACGAGCAGTACTTC.

This clone was detected only a few times. The rearrangement joins TRBV7-2 to TRBJ1-1; tentatively, D is TRBD1 (5 bases). This CDR3 is built from 14 residues. Trimming removed 4 bases from V and 2 bases from J, with 11 bases in between. Germline loops: CDR1 SGHTA, CDR2 FQGNSA. CDR3 bases: TGTGCCAGCAGCTACGGACATTCAAACACTGAAGCTTTCTTT. Amino acids: CASSYGHSNTEAFF.